A selection of T cell receptor beta chains follows, all from one sample in a study of glioma-infiltrating T cells. TCRdb re-called the multiplex PCR reads with MiXCR, one entry per CDR3 protein. The sample yields about 210,000 distinct CDR3 sequences, roughly 32% seen once. Sequenced: glioma tissue, nonneoplastic brain tissue, or PBMCs (not recorded which). The receptors were sampled from a human donor with low-grade glioma or glioblastoma, undergoing nonglioma brain surgery, or in good health (not recorded which). The CDR3 runs from the conserved cysteine through the conserved F or W. A D gene is named only where the DNA matches it firmly. Some rows mark clone size as missing; the rest say once, few, many or name a class of expanded clone.

clone_size: many
v_call: TRBV24-1
d_call: -
j_call: TRBJ2-7
cdr3_nt: TGTGCCACCAGTGCAGGAAGTCGCTACGAGCAGTACTTC
cdr3_aa: CATSAGSRYEQYF

clone_size: many
v_call: TRBV6-1
d_call: -
j_call: TRBJ2-7
cdr3_nt: TGTGCCAGCGGTCAGAATTCCTACGAGCAGTACTTC
cdr3_aa: CASGQNSYEQYF

clone_size: many
v_call: TRBV27
d_call: TRBD1
j_call: TRBJ2-7
cdr3_nt: TGTGCCAGCAGTTTATCAGGGGGACAGGGGTTCTACGAGCAGTACTTC
cdr3_aa: CASSLSGGQGFYEQYF

clone_size: many
v_call: TRBV7-2
d_call: -
j_call: TRBJ2-2
cdr3_nt: TGTGCCAGCAGCTTAGTCTACTGGGGCGGGGAGCTGTTTTTT
cdr3_aa: CASSLVYWGGELFF

clone_size: many
v_call: TRBV4-1
d_call: -
j_call: TRBJ1-1
cdr3_nt: TGCGCCAGCAGCCAAGATACGGGTCCCCACACTGAAGCTTTCTTT
cdr3_aa: CASSQDTGPHTEAFF

clone_size: few
v_call: TRBV29-1
d_call: -
j_call: TRBJ2-1
cdr3_nt: TGCAGCGTTGGGGCGGGCTCCTACAATGAGCAGTTCTTC
cdr3_aa: CSVGAGSYNEQFF

clone_size: -
v_call: TRBV12-3/TRBV12-4
d_call: TRBD1
j_call: TRBJ2-7
cdr3_nt: TGTGCCAGCATGCGGACAGGGGAGAGCTACGAGCAGTACTTC
cdr3_aa: CASMRTGESYEQYF

clone_size: many
v_call: TRBV12-3/TRBV12-4
d_call: TRBD2
j_call: TRBJ2-4
cdr3_nt: TGTGCCAGCAGTCCCGGGACTAGCGGGAGTCTGCGGTACTTC
cdr3_aa: CASSPGTSGSLRYF

clone_size: once
v_call: TRBV5-1
d_call: -
j_call: TRBJ1-1
cdr3_nt: TGCGCCAGCAGCAAAAGAGGGACTATGAACACTGAAACTTTCTTT
cdr3_aa: CASSKRGTMNTETFF

clone_size: many
v_call: TRBV20-1
d_call: TRBD1
j_call: TRBJ1-1
cdr3_nt: TGCAGTGCTAGAGGAGCGGACAGGCCGAACACTGAAGCTTTCTTT
cdr3_aa: CSARGADRPNTEAFF

clone_size: -
v_call: TRBV20-1
d_call: TRBD1
j_call: TRBJ1-2
cdr3_nt: TGCAGTGTGACAGGGTCCCATGGCGACACCTTC
cdr3_aa: CSVTGSHGDTF

clone_size: many
v_call: TRBV7-9
d_call: -
j_call: TRBJ2-7
cdr3_nt: TGTGCCAGCAGCTTAGTTCTCAGGGGCCCCGAGCAGTACTTC
cdr3_aa: CASSLVLRGPEQYF

clone_size: many
v_call: TRBV6-2/TRBV6-3
d_call: -
j_call: TRBJ2-7
cdr3_nt: TGTGCCAGCCGTACGGACGGGAGTTGGGCTAAGCAGTACTTC
cdr3_aa: CASRTDGSWAKQYF

clone_size: many
v_call: TRBV5-1
d_call: TRBD2
j_call: TRBJ2-3
cdr3_nt: TGCGCCAGCAGCGCTGGACTAGCAGGCACAGATACGCAGTATTTT
cdr3_aa: CASSAGLAGTDTQYF

clone_size: -
v_call: TRBV13
d_call: TRBD2
j_call: TRBJ2-7
cdr3_nt: TGTGCCAGCAGCGCTACCGGGACTAGCTACGGGCAGTACTTC
cdr3_aa: CASSATGTSYGQYF

clone_size: -
v_call: TRBV4-2
d_call: -
j_call: TRBJ2-2
cdr3_nt: TGTGCCAGCATTCAGAGCTACAACACCGGGGGGCTGTTTTTT
cdr3_aa: CASIQSYNTGGLFF

clone_size: many
v_call: TRBV27
d_call: TRBD1
j_call: TRBJ1-2
cdr3_nt: TGTGCCAGCAGTGAAACGGGACAGGTTTATAATGGCTACACCTTC
cdr3_aa: CASSETGQVYNGYTF

clone_size: few
v_call: TRBV29-1
d_call: -
j_call: TRBJ2-7
cdr3_nt: TGCAGCGTTGAAGGTAACAGTGACTACGAGCAGTACTTC
cdr3_aa: CSVEGNSDYEQYF

clone_size: -
v_call: TRBV7-3
d_call: -
j_call: TRBJ2-2
cdr3_nt: TGTGCCAGCAGCTCCGATCTCCAGGGGTACGGCGGGGAGCTGTTTTTT
cdr3_aa: CASSSDLQGYGGELFF

clone_size: many
v_call: TRBV28
d_call: -
j_call: TRBJ1-2
cdr3_nt: TGTGCCAGCAGTGCCCGCGGACGGCCGAACTATGGCTACACCTTC
cdr3_aa: CASSARGRPNYGYTF

clone_size: many
v_call: TRBV12-3/TRBV12-4
d_call: -
j_call: TRBJ1-2
cdr3_nt: TGTGCCAGCGGACCGGGCCGGACAGCTTATGGCTACACCTTC
cdr3_aa: CASGPGRTAYGYTF

clone_size: -
v_call: TRBV2
d_call: -
j_call: TRBJ2-5
cdr3_nt: TGTGCCAGAAGTGGGTTGACGGAGGATGCTGTACCTGGTGACCAAGAGACCCAGTACTTC
cdr3_aa: CARSGLTEDAVPGDQETQYF

clone_size: many
v_call: TRBV20-1
d_call: TRBD2
j_call: TRBJ2-3
cdr3_nt: TGCAGTGTACCGGGACTAGCGGCCCAAGAGAGAGATACGCAGTATTTT
cdr3_aa: CSVPGLAAQERDTQYF

clone_size: many
v_call: TRBV5-4
d_call: TRBD1
j_call: TRBJ1-2
cdr3_nt: TGTGCCAGCAGCCCATACAGGGGGCGAGGAGGCTACACCTTC
cdr3_aa: CASSPYRGRGGYTF

clone_size: many
v_call: TRBV28
d_call: -
j_call: TRBJ2-3
cdr3_nt: TGTGCCAGCATTCAGGGATCCTCCGGAGATACGCAGTATTTT
cdr3_aa: CASIQGSSGDTQYF

clone_size: -
v_call: TRBV4-1
d_call: TRBD2
j_call: TRBJ2-5
cdr3_nt: TGCGCCAGCAGCCATCCTACTCGGACTAGCGGGAGTCGCGGGGAGACCCAGTACTTC
cdr3_aa: CASSHPTRTSGSRGETQYF

clone_size: -
v_call: TRBV4-1
d_call: -
j_call: TRBJ1-1
cdr3_nt: TGCGCCAGCAGGCTGGCGGTCGGGGGGCTGGGTTCAGAAGCTTTCTTT
cdr3_aa: CASRLAVGGLGSEAFF

clone_size: many
v_call: TRBV3-1
d_call: -
j_call: TRBJ1-2
cdr3_nt: TGTGCCAGCAGCCAAGGATCGGGGAGGGCTTATGGCTACACCTTC
cdr3_aa: CASSQGSGRAYGYTF

clone_size: once
v_call: TRBV27
d_call: TRBD1
j_call: TRBJ2-2
cdr3_nt: TGTGCCAGCTCACAAAGGGACAGGGGCGCGAACACCGGGGAGCTGTTTTTT
cdr3_aa: CASSQRDRGANTGELFF

clone_size: many
v_call: TRBV20-1
d_call: TRBD1
j_call: TRBJ2-7
cdr3_nt: TGCAGTGCTAGAGTCGGACAGGGTGGAAGGCAGTACTTC
cdr3_aa: CSARVGQGGRQYF

clone_size: few
v_call: TRBV2
d_call: TRBD1
j_call: TRBJ2-7
cdr3_nt: TGTGCCAGCAGACGCCTGACAGGGGGTAGTCCCTACGAGCAGTACTTC
cdr3_aa: CASRRLTGGSPYEQYF

clone_size: -
v_call: TRBV19
d_call: TRBD1
j_call: TRBJ1-2
cdr3_nt: TGTGCCAGTACCCAGGATGGACAGGGGGCCTTCAACTATGGCTACACCTTC
cdr3_aa: CASTQDGQGAFNYGYTF

clone_size: many
v_call: TRBV6-5
d_call: -
j_call: TRBJ1-1
cdr3_nt: TGTGCCAGCAGTTACTCGAGAAGTGAGGGTGCCACTGAAGCTTTCTTT
cdr3_aa: CASSYSRSEGATEAFF

clone_size: -
v_call: TRBV15
d_call: -
j_call: TRBJ1-5
cdr3_nt: TGTGCCACCAGCAGAGATTTTGGCCATAGCAATCAACCCCAGCATTTT
cdr3_aa: CATSRDFGHSNQPQHF

clone_size: few
v_call: TRBV12-3/TRBV12-4
d_call: TRBD2
j_call: TRBJ2-3
cdr3_nt: TGTGCCAGCAGTTTAGGCGCGGGAGGAGACACAGATACGCAGTATTTT
cdr3_aa: CASSLGAGGDTDTQYF

clone_size: few
v_call: TRBV10-2
d_call: -
j_call: TRBJ1-6
cdr3_nt: TGCGCCAGCAGCGAGACTGGGGATTCACCCCTCCACTTT
cdr3_aa: CASSETGDSPLHF

clone_size: once
v_call: TRBV28
d_call: TRBD2
j_call: TRBJ2-7
cdr3_nt: TGTGCCAGCAGCCACGGGACTAGCGGCCTGTCCTACGAGCAGTACTTC
cdr3_aa: CASSHGTSGLSYEQYF

clone_size: many
v_call: TRBV6-1
d_call: -
j_call: TRBJ2-7
cdr3_nt: TGTGCCAGCAGCAGACCCAGCCTACCCTACGAGCAGTACTTC
cdr3_aa: CASSRPSLPYEQYF

clone_size: many
v_call: TRBV6-1
d_call: TRBD1
j_call: TRBJ2-1
cdr3_nt: TGTGCCAGCAAAGCGAGGGACAGGGGGGGGGATGAGCAGTTCTTC
cdr3_aa: CASKARDRGGDEQFF

clone_size: -
v_call: TRBV29-1
d_call: -
j_call: TRBJ2-1
cdr3_nt: TGCAGCGTTGTCAGGTGGCACTCCTACAATGAGCAGTTCTTC
cdr3_aa: CSVVRWHSYNEQFF

clone_size: -
v_call: TRBV5-1
d_call: TRBD2
j_call: TRBJ2-7
cdr3_nt: TGCGCCAGCACTCCGGCGGGGGGGGGCCGCGGGTCTCGCTACGAGCAGTACTTC
cdr3_aa: CASTPAGGGRGSRYEQYF